This TCR beta chain was captured by sequencing in a study of vaccination and CD4 T cells after COVID-19 (dated 2022 in TCRdb). In the study overall: Convalescent patients had a positive SARS-CoV-2 result on nasal swab PCR, and of these patients, nine had mild disease and one had severe disease. Six males and four females were included in the convalescent cohort, with two Hispanic individuals, seven Caucasians, two Asians and one multiracial person represented. Each participant got two doses of either the Pfizer-BioNTech BNT162b2 vaccine (n=8) or the Moderna mRNA-1273 vaccine (n=2). Post-COVID blood samples from convalescent patients were collected a median of around 100 days after diagnosis, with a range of 35 to 161 days. The time from the second vaccine dose to post-vaccine blood sampling had a median of around 72 days and ranged from about 12 to 241 days. For stimulating the cultures, overlapping spike peptide pools were used, derived from SARS-CoV-2 as well as from the common cold coronaviruses HCoV-NL63, HCoV-OC43 and HCoV-229E. As controls, cultures received a CEFX viral epitope pool (the positive control), an HIV-1 Nef peptide pool (the negative control), or no peptide at all. In under twelve COVID-19 convalescent patients and a few infection-naive healthy vaccine recipients, researchers compared the spike-specific CD4+ TCR repertoire from before mRNA vaccination with the repertoire from after. Results and caveats for the whole study, not just this receptor: Of the vaccine-specific clones in convalescent patients, 304 of 307, or nearly all, reacted only to SARS-CoV-2 spike and did not cross-react with common cold coronaviruses. Among the post-vaccine SARS-CoV-2-reactive clones in convalescent patients, a median about 86% showed up only after vaccination, which suggests vaccine-specific priming. The median count of SARS-CoV-2-reactive clonotypes went up from under 25 after infection to 38 after vaccination, although the change was not significant. Relatively few convalescent patients were included in the study, and early timepoints after natural infection were not analyzed.

Inclusive of the bounding cysteine and phenylalanine, the CDR3 is 15 residues long. Only the CDR3 DNA stays, 45 bases, in frame from base 1. The germline V gene specifies SQVTM as CDR1 and ANQGSEA as CDR2. For this chain, trimming is 6 bases at the V end and 6 bases at the J end, and the number of junction bases without a gene match is 14. On this clonotype: No antigen is known for it. Within one base of it there is no much larger clone, and no base qualities were kept.

Receptor libraries were prepared by PCR. DNA from cultured CD4+ T cells underwent TCR sequencing with the Oncomine TCR Beta short-read assay at the Johns Hopkins FTIC core. Genomic DNA was extracted from the cultured CD4+ T cells with the QIAamp micro DNA kit. Oncomine TCR Beta libraries from cultured CD4+ T cells were pooled with unique dual indexes and sequenced on an Illumina iSeq 100. The study's own analysis went as follows. Non-productive sequences were removed, and CDR3s that did not start with C, did not end with F or W, or were shorter than 7 amino acids were discarded. The MANAFEST web application identified antigen-specific clonotypes by comparing peptide-stimulated wells against reference wells and other culture wells. For a clone to be called positive, the clone needed an FDR below 0.05, an odds ratio above 5, and a productive frequency above 0.1% in at least two of three replicate wells. Cross-reactive clonotypes were defined as significantly expanded in both SARS-CoV-2 spike wells and at least one common cold coronavirus spike condition. Levenshtein distances (stringdist) and unrooted phylogenetic trees (ape) in R version 3.6.1 were used to assess CDR3 homology. TCRdb reprocessed the public reads (quality trimming at Q25 with fastp, clone calling with MiXCR) and kept in-frame beta chains. Each entry merges the rows of one CDR3 protein and shows their most common DNA and genes. The V and J calls shown here were made by TCRdb, not taken from the authors' results. The sample includes some 11,000 distinct CDR3 sequences, with 56% observed a single time. The ten largest clonotypes hold about 20% of the sample.

The treatment or condition label, read with the paper, signifies: roughly 10-day PBMC culture with coronavirus spike peptide pools or control peptides (ViraFEST assay). The ViraFEST assay, used in the study, expanded antigen-specific T cells with peptide pools and then identified the expanded clonotypes through TCR sequencing. The convalescent patients' positive SARS-CoV-2 PCR tests fell between March and December 2020, which was before the Alpha, Beta and Delta variants emerged in the United States. PBMCs were cultured at around 2 million per well in IMDM supplemented with around 5.5% human AB serum and roughly 10 IU/ml IL-2, with approximately 11 ug/ml peptide pools added. Half of the culture medium was replaced with fresh IL-2-containing medium on days 3 and 7. Once the cells had been in culture for 9 to 10 days, the EasySep CD4+ T cell isolation kit was used to isolate CD4+ T cells by negative selection. Ficoll-Paque Plus gradient centrifugation was used to isolate PBMCs from whole blood, and the isolated PBMCs were then either used fresh or cryopreserved at -140C. Culture conditions were generally each tested in triplicate wells.

This clonotype was sampled from a human donor who had recovered from COVID-19. This sequence uses TRBV29-1 and TRBJ2-1; 7 middle bases align to TRBD2. The sequencing sample was made of CD4+ T cells from blood, cultured in vitro. The CDR3 protein sequence reads: CSVFRKGGLVNEQFF. The DNA sequence follows: TGCAGCGTCTTTCGTAAGGGCGGACTAGTCAATGAGCAGTTCTTC.